The rows below give T cell receptor beta chains drawn from one sample of a study of cytomegalovirus exposure and HLA in healthy donors. Data came from immunoSEQ multiplex PCR; TCRdb stores just in-frame clones and leaves some out. This sample has about 160,000 clones, with roughly four fifths found just once. The sample comprised PBMCs. These receptors were collected from a girl aged 2-9 years in good health and CMV-seropositive. CDR3s include the opening cysteine and the closing phenylalanine or tryptophan.

J,V,length,CDR3
TRBJ2-5,TRBV5-4,15,CASSLGSGSGETQYF
TRBJ1-1,TRBV29-1,8,CSVEKGLF
TRBJ2-5,TRBV30,16,CAWSVRARGRQETQYF
TRBJ1-4,TRBV7-9,17,CASSPSTGGATNEKLFF
-,TRBV15,13,CATSSSQGYEQYF
TRBJ2-1,TRBV30,14,CAWSEGTSYNEQFF
TRBJ1-2,TRBV28,18,CASSPPGTGGESNYGYTF
TRBJ2-1,TRBV5-6,16,CASSLGGRPSYNEQFF
TRBJ1-1,TRBV6-1,15,CASSERDRANTEAFF
TRBJ2-3,TRBV30,13,CAWSVQGADTQYF
TRBJ2-1,TRBV5-5,16,CASSSNSPGVAGEQFF
TRBJ1-1,TRBV27,14,CASSEGRGNTEAFF
TRBJ1-1,TRBV6-1,14,CASSEAGQATEAFF
TRBJ2-5,TRBV19,13,CASSSTGPETQYF
TRBJ1-5,TRBV19,15,CASTGGRQTNQPQHF
TRBJ2-5,TRBV28,17,CASSPGGASGDQETQYF
TRBJ2-1,TRBV18,16,CASSPQLAGKHNEQFF
TRBJ1-4,TRBV7-9,12,CASTREREKLFF
TRBJ2-1,TRBV7-3,13,CASSLGLYNEQFF
TRBJ2-3,TRBV2,15,CASSDIAGVTDTQYF
TRBJ1-1,TRBV29-1,11,CSVPSEAQAFF
TRBJ2-1,TRBV7-8,15,CASRTGTGNYNEQFF
TRBJ2-3,TRBV2,16,CASSYTSSGSTDTQYF
TRBJ2-7,TRBV30,15,CAWRGLTGGLYEQYF
TRBJ1-5,TRBV4-1,16,CASSQAGTGRNQPQHF
TRBJ2-2,TRBV5-1,16,CASSLGQGANTGELFF
TRBJ2-1,TRBV30,14,CAWSEPGTKDEQFF
TRBJ2-5,TRBV6-1,13,CASRLGRGETQYF
TRBJ2-5,TRBV5-4,13,CASSQLQGLPQYF
TRBJ2-1,TRBV10-2,12,CASGVNDNEQFF
TRBJ2-7,TRBV6-6,14,CASSYLGTSYEQYF
TRBJ2-2,TRBV27,16,CASRPLDRIDTGELFF
TRBJ1-5,TRBV27,13,CASSPILNQPQHF
TRBJ1-2,TRBV28,11,CASSHTTGYTF
TRBJ1-2,TRBV30,16,CAWSVPRTGTENGYTF
TRBJ1-4,TRBV4-1,15,CASSQAQGRFEKLFF
TRBJ1-6,TRBV28,16,CASSLWVRGYNSPLHF
TRBJ2-7,TRBV7-2,13,CASSFSAGAKQYF
TRBJ2-5,TRBV2,11,CASSDRETQYF
-,TRBV29-1,14,CSVDSSGRQYEQYF
TRBJ2-5,TRBV7-7,14,CASSSPGLQETQYF
TRBJ1-1,TRBV6-1,13,CASSEAGGTEAFF
TRBJ1-3,TRBV13,13,CASSTGARNTIYF
TRBJ2-2,TRBV27,15,CASSRQGLGTGELFF
TRBJ2-3,TRBV18,18,CASSPFRTSGYSTDTQYF
TRBJ2-7,TRBV4-1,18,CASSQGVLGLAGGYEQYF
TRBJ2-1,TRBV30,12,CAWSVGRDEQFF
TRBJ1-1,TRBV2,14,CASRAGTGKTEAFF
TRBJ2-3,TRBV30,19,CAWTKQEASGRWSTDTQYF
TRBJ1-5,TRBV19,15,CASSIDRAGNQPQHF
TRBJ2-3,TRBV27,15,CASSWGGSNTDTQYF
TRBJ2-2,TRBV28,15,CASRTSGTWTGELFF
TRBJ2-7,TRBV6-1,16,CASSESLLLSYYEQYF
TRBJ2-2,TRBV4-1,14,CASSQSGRNGELFF
TRBJ2-1,TRBV29-1,14,CSVATSGIGDEQFF
TRBJ2-1,TRBV6-5,14,CASSYRRTPGEQFF
TRBJ2-1,TRBV4-1,15,CASSVWDSEDNEQFF
TRBJ1-5,TRBV4-1,15,CASSQPRRGNQPQHF
TRBJ2-3,TRBV28,15,CASSLCWGRPDTQYF
TRBJ1-4,TRBV19,14,CASSITYAGEKLFF